A single T cell receptor beta chain is shown here with its context. The antigen is not known. The PCR ran on 60 Vbeta and 13 Jbeta primers. Source study methods: Later work found 74 million or so unique TCR beta chains, with some 11 million shared. Data came from immunoSEQ multiplex PCR; TCRdb stores just in-frame clones and leaves some out. D and trimming were read from the DNA, whereas the V and J calls and clone size are those reported in that table. Of approximately 100,000 clones listed, about three fifths were seen once; the top ten hold 3.9%. The sample originates from a study of cytomegalovirus exposure and HLA in healthy donors. Whole-study results and caveats: Upon later analysis, HLA-associated TCR beta chains proved more clonally expanded than other, equally common chains. As confirmed in vitro, a few CMV-associated chains were specific for CMV antigens.

Sampled while nominally healthy, donors likely had unrecorded immune exposures. The V gene's germline CDR1 is MGHRA and CDR2 YSYEKL. V lost 4 bases, J lost 0 bases, and 13 bases lay in between. This CDR3 region has 16 residues. This TCR derives from a man aged 30 to 45 in good health and CMV-seronegative. The gene calls are TRBV4-1 and TRBJ1-3, with D perhaps matching TRBD1 (5 bases). Sequences were obtained from PBMCs. The CDR3 is CASSRGTESSGNTIYF. The CDR3 DNA sequence: TGCGCCAGCAGCCGCGGGACCGAGAGCTCTGGAAACACCATATATTTT.